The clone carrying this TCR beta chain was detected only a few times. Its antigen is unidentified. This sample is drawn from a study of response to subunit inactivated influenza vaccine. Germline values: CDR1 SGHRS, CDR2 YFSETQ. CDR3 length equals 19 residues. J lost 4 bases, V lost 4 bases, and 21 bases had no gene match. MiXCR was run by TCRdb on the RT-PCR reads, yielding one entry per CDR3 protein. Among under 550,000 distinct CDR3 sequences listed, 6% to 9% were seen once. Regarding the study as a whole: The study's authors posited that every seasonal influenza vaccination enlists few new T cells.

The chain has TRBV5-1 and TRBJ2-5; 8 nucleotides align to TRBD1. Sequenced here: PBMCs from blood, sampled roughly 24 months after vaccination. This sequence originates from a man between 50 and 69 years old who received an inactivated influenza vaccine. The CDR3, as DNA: TGCGCCAGCAGCCCACGACCTATCCAGGGGGCCATGGGTTTAGAGACCCAGTACTTC. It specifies CASSPRPIQGAMGLETQYF.